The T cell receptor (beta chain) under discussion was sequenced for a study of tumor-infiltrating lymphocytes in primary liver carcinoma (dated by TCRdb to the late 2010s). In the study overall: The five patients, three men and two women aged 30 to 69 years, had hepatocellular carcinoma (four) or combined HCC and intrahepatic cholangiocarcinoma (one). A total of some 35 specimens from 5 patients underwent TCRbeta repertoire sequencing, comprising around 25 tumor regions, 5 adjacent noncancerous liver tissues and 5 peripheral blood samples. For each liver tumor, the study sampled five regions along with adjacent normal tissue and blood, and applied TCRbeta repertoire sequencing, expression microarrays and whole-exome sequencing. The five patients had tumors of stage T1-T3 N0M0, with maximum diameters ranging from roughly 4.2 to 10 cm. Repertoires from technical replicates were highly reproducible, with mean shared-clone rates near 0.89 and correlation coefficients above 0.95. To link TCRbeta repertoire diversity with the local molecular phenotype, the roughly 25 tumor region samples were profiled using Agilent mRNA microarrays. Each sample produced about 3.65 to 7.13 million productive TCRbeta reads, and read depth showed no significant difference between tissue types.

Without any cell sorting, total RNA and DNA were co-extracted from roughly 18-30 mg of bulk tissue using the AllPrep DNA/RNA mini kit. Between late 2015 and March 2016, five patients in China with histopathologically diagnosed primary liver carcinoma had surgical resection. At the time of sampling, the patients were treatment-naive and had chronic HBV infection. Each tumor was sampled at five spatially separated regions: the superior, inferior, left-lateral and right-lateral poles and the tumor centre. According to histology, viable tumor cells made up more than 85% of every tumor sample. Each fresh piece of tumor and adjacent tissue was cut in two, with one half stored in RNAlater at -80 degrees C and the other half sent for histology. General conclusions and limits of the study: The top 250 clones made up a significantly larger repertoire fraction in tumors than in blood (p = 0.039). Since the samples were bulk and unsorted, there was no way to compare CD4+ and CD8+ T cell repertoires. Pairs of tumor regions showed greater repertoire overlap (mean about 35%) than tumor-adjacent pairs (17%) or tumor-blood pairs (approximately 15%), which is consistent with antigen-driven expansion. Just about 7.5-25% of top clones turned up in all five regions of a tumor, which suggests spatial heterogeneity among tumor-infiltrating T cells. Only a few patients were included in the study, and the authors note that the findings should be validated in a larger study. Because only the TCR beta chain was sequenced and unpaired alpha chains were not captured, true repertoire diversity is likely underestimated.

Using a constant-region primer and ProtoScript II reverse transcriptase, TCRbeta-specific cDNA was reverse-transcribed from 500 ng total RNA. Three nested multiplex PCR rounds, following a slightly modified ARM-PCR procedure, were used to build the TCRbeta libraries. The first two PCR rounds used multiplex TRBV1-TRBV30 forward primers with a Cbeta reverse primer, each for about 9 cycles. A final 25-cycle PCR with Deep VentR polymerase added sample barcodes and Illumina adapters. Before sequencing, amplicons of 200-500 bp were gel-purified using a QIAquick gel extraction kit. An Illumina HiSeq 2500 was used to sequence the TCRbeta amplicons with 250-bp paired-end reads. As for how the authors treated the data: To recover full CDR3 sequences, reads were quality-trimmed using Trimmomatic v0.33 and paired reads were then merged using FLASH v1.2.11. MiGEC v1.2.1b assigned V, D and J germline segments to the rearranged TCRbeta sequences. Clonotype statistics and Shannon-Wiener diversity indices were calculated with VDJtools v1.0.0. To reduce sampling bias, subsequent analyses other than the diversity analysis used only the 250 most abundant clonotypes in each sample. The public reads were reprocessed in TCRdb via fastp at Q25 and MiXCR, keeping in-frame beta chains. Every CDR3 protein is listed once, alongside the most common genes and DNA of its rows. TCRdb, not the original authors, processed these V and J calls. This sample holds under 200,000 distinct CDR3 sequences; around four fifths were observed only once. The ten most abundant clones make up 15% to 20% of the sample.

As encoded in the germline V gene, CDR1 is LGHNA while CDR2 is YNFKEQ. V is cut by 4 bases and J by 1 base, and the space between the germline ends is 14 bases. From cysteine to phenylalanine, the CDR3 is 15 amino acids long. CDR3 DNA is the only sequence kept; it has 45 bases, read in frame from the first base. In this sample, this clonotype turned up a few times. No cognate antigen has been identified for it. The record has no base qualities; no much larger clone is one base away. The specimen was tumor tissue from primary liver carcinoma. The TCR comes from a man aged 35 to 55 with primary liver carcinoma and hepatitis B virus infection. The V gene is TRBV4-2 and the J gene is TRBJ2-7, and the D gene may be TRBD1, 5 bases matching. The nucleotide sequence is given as TGTGCCAGCAGCCTAAGCAGGGCCAATTCCTACGAGCAGTACTTC. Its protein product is CASSLSRANSYEQYF.